The clone carrying this TCR beta chain occurred a few times. The target antigen is unknown. The data derive from a study of CD8+ T cells in alopecia areata. Stated treatment: oral pan-JAK inhibitor, 5-10 mg twice daily. Notes on the study in general: Scalp repertoires also include resident alphabeta T cells from normal skin.

The sequencing template was cDNA reverse transcribed from extracted RNA. The protocol was immunoSEQ multiplex PCR, while the TCRdb copy is restricted to in-frame clones and leaves out a portion. The repertoire consists of more than 100,000 clones, with about 50% occurring once and the leading ten covering roughly 0.5%. The sequence was obtained from a human donor with alopecia areata. The source material was CD4+ T cells sorted from blood, sampled at week 4, from a patient treated with tofacitinib.

CDR3 in DNA: TGTGCCAGCAGTTACTCGTCCCCAGAGAACTATGGCTACACCTTC. Translated: CASSYSSPENYGYTF. This chain uses TRBV6-6 with TRBJ1-2; D unresolved. V lost 0 bases and J lost 2, with 10 bases in between. Germline assignment: CDR1 MNHNY and CDR2 SVGAGI (reference sequence). The CDR3 runs 15 residues.